The 18 T cell receptor beta chains given below trace back to one sample, sequenced in a study of blood T cell repertoires in COVID-19. Assay used: immunoSEQ multiplex PCR; TCRdb lists only in-frame clones, some missing. The table has roughly 330,000 clones, roughly nine tenths seen once. The sequenced sample consisted of PBMCs or T cells enriched from blood (not recorded which). These receptors were collected from a woman in her twenties or thirties who had recovered from COVID-19.

DNA of the CDR3: TGTGCCAGCAGCTTAAAGGCAGGGGTTTGGGCGGGTAACACTGAAGCTTTCTTT. Translated: CASSLKAGVWAGNTEAFF. The chain combines TRBV7-8 with TRBJ1-1; D is possibly TRBD1 (6 bases). The CDR3 extends over 18 amino acids. Germline V gene data show CDR1 as SGHVS and CDR2 as FQNEAQ. Trimming cost V 2 bases and J 2 bases, with 21 bases left between them.

The rearrangement joins TRBV27 to TRBJ2-7; D is unresolved. Germline V CDR1 and CDR2: MNHEY, SMNVEV (reference sequence). Trimming stripped 2 bases from V and 0 bases from J, with 14 bases between. CDR3 length: 16 amino acids. The CDR3 loop reads CASSLTNSPPSYEQYF. CDR3 in DNA: TGTGCCAGCAGTTTAACCAACAGCCCCCCCTCCTACGAGCAGTACTTC.

This chain joins TRBV6-1 and TRBJ2-5; TRBD2 matches 8 bases. CDR3 length: 14 residues. Germline values: CDR1 MNHNS, CDR2 SASEGT. After removal of 2 bases from V and 5 bases from J, the junction contained 4 bases not matched to a gene. CDR3 in DNA: TGTGCCAGCAGTGAACGGGGGGGAAGGGAGACCCAGTACTTC. Translated, it gives CASSERGGRETQYF.

The chain links TRBV10-3 to TRBJ1-5; possibly TRBD1 for D (5 bases). Germline V gives CDR1 ENHRY, CDR2 SYGVKD. The CDR3 spans 16 residues. The V and J ends lost 0 bases and 2 bases respectively, with 11 bases between them. The CDR3 sequence is CAISESAGLGNQPQHF. In DNA form, the CDR3 reads TGTGCCATCAGTGAGTCGGCAGGGTTGGGCAATCAGCCCCAGCATTTT.

The genes are TRBV4-2 and TRBJ1-2; possibly TRBD1 for D (5 bases). Germline V gives CDR1 LGHNA, CDR2 YNFKEQ. This CDR3 comprises 15 residues. The V end was cut by 4 bases, the J end by 2 bases, with 14 bases between. The CDR3 bases are TGTGCCAGCAGCCCCCAGTGGGGGGAAAACTATGGCTACACCTTC. It translates to CASSPQWGENYGYTF.

The chain carries TRBV5-6 and TRBJ1-6; D is undetermined. In germline, CDR1 is SGHDT, CDR2 YYEEEE. V lost 0 bases, J lost 7 bases, and 11 bases lay in between. This CDR3 region has 15 residues. The CDR3 nucleotides read TGTGCCAGCAGCTTGGGTTGGGCCGGCAATTCACCCCTCCACTTT. It translates to CASSLGWAGNSPLHF.

This clone was counted between two and nine times. This chain connects TRBV5-6 to TRBJ1-6; 7 bases fit TRBD1. The CDR3 totals 14 residues. Germline CDR1 and CDR2: SGHDT and YYEEEE. V dropped 5 bases and J dropped 5; count of bases not matched to a gene: 4. CDR3 sequence reads: CASRAGGHNSPLHF. Written as DNA, the CDR3 is TGTGCCAGCAGGGCAGGGGGTCATAATTCACCCCTCCACTTT.

This sequence joins TRBV5-6 and TRBJ2-1; D is perhaps TRBD1 (5 bases). This CDR3 has 15 amino acids. The ends were cut back, 3 bases at V and 6 bases at J, with 16 bases in the middle. The germline gives CDR1 SGHDT, CDR2 YYEEEE. CDR3 in amino acids: CASSSQGVRRNEQFF. The CDR3 bases are TGTGCCAGCAGCTCCCAAGGGGTACGACGCAATGAGCAGTTCTTC.

The chain combines TRBV30 with TRBJ1-2, with TRBD1 matching 9 bases. Unmatched junction bases numbered 11, after V lost 2 bases and J lost 4 bases. Germline CDR1 and CDR2: GTSNPN and SVGIG (reference sequence). This CDR3 contains 16 residues. The CDR3 loop reads CAWSSQGAIIPYGYTF. CDR3 coding DNA: TGTGCCTGGAGTTCACAGGGGGCCATAATTCCCTATGGCTACACCTTC.

The rearrangement uses TRBV7-2 and TRBJ1-6, with D maybe TRBD1 (5 bases). Germline lookup yields CDR1 SGHTA and CDR2 FQGNSA. The CDR3 is 16 amino acids. The V gene lost 8 bases and the J gene lost 3 bases, with 17 bases spanning the gap. CDR3 in amino acids: CASSYGQGYYNSPLHF. The CDR3 DNA reads TGTGCCAGCTCGTATGGACAAGGGTACTATAATTCACCCCTCCACTTT.

This rearrangement joins TRBV6-1 to TRBJ2-1; 12 bases fit TRBD2. The CDR3 runs 15 residues. After removal of 2 bases from V and 4 bases from J, the junction contained 0 bases not matched to a gene. The germline gives CDR1 MNHNS, CDR2 SASEGT. In nucleotides, the CDR3 is TGTGCCAGCAGTGAACTAGCGGGGGGGTACAATGAGCAGTTCTTC. Translation: CASSELAGGYNEQFF.

V is TRBV7-2 and J is TRBJ1-1, with D unresolved. The CDR3 sequence is 13 residues long. The germline gives CDR1 SGHTA, CDR2 FQGNSA. Between the trimmed V and J ends, which lost 5 bases and 4 bases, there was a span of 11 bases. The CDR3 loop reads CASSGDSGTEAFF. As DNA, the CDR3 is TGTGCCAGCAGCGGGGATAGCGGCACTGAAGCTTTCTTT. The whole variable domain, filled in from reference TRBV7-2 and TRBJ1-1, reads GAGVSQSPSNKVTEKGKDVELRCDPISGHTALYWYRQSLGQGLEFLIYFQGNSAPDKSGLPSDRFSAERTGGSVSTLTIQRTQQEDSAVYLCASSGDSGTEAFFGQGTRLTVV.

The V and J genes are TRBV27 and TRBJ2-4; the D gene is possibly TRBD1 (6 bases). Trimming shortened V by 9 bases and J by 1 base, and 13 bases separated the two germline ends. Per germline, CDR1 MNHEY and CDR2 SMNVEV (reference sequence). The length of the CDR3 is 14 residues. The CDR3 loop reads CASGSGVAKNIQYF. The CDR3 DNA sequence: TGTGCCAGTGGATCAGGGGTGGCCAAAAACATTCAGTACTTC.

The rearrangement uses TRBV30 and TRBJ1-2, with a weak D call TRBD1 (6 bases). V lost 0 bases to trimming and J lost 7 bases, with 12 bases between them. The V gene's germline CDR1 is GTSNPN and CDR2 SVGIG (reference sequence). The CDR3 is 13 residues long. The CDR3 loop is CAWSVQGGAGYTF. The CDR3 DNA reads as TGTGCCTGGAGTGTACAGGGCGGAGCTGGCTACACCTTC.

The J gene is TRBJ2-7, the V gene TRBV5-4, with D maybe TRBD1 (6 bases). The CDR3 covers 15 residues. CDR1 SGHNT and CDR2 YYREEE come from the germline V gene (reference sequence). V dropped 3 bases and J dropped 2 bases, with 15 bases sitting between them. The CDR3 is CASSSSGTQPYEQYF. Written as DNA, the CDR3 is TGTGCCAGCAGCTCCTCCGGGACACAGCCCTACGAGCAGTACTTC.

CDR3 bases: TGTGCCAGCAGCCGGACAGGGGGTTTGGACACTGAAGCTTTCTTT. It codes for CASSRTGGLDTEAFF. The chain joins TRBV11-2 to TRBJ1-1; TRBD1 matches 10 bases. In germline, CDR1 is SGHAT, CDR2 FQNNGV. This CDR3 region has 15 residues. The junction had 6 bases not matched to a gene; V was cut back by 5 bases and J by 3 bases.

The chain couples TRBV4-1 to TRBJ2-3; 12 bases line up with TRBD1. This CDR3 region has 18 residues. The germline CDR1 and CDR2 sequences are MGHRA and YSYEKL. V was pared by 0 bases and J by 3 bases, with 7 bases of the junction left unmatched. The CDR3, as DNA: TGCGCCAGCAGCCAAGATTGGTCGGGACAGGGGGCAACAGATACGCAGTATTTT. Its translation is CASSQDWSGQGATDTQYF.

This clone was counted a single time. The chain combines TRBV5-1 with TRBJ1-3; perhaps TRBD1 as D (5 bases). CDR1 is SGHRS, CDR2 YFSETQ, per germline. The length of the CDR3 is 15 residues. V shed 0 bases and J shed 4 bases, with 11 bases lying between them. The CDR3 sequence: CASSLGAGIGNTIYF. CDR3 coding DNA: TGCGCCAGCAGCTTGGGGGCAGGGATCGGAAACACCATATATTTT. The variable domain in full, completed from reference TRBV5-1 and TRBJ1-3, reads KAGVTQTPRYLIKTRGQQVTLSCSPISGHRSVSWYQQTPGQGLQFLFEYFSETQRNKGNFPGRFSGRQFSNSRSEMNVSTLELGDSALYLCASSLGAGIGNTIYFGEGSWLTVV.